The 20 T cell receptor beta chains presented below share a single source sample, sequenced in a study of cytomegalovirus exposure and HLA in healthy donors (dated by TCRdb to 2016 to 2017). Library preparation used the immunoSEQ multiplex PCR assay. For the multiplex PCR, a mixture combining 60 forward primers for TCR Vbeta segments and 13 reverse primers for TCR Jbeta segments was used. The source is immuneACCESS, and TCRdb retained only in-frame sequences with V and J called. Part of the clones is not carried over; for the studies checked, unresolved V genes explain less than half of this, and the remainder is unexplained. The sample table holds more than 100,000 clones, of which over 60% were seen once. Nearly 8.5% of the sample rests with the top ten. The sequenced sample was PBMCs. The receptors were gathered from a woman in her thirties or forties in good health and CMV-seropositive.

The rearrangement joins TRBV6-5 to TRBJ1-1; a weak D match, TRBD1 (5 bases). Germline CDR1 MNHEY, CDR2 SVGAGI. V lost 3 bases to trimming and J lost 5 bases, with 10 bases between them. This CDR3 is 13 amino acids long. This CDR3 reads CASSYGGGTEAFF. The CDR3 DNA sequence: TGTGCCAGCAGTTATGGGGGGGGAACTGAAGCTTTCTTT.

CDR3 in DNA: TGTGCCAGCAGCCAAAGACAGGGGGGCTCTCAGCCCCAGCATTTT. Its translation: CASSQRQGGSQPQHF. This sequence joins TRBV27 and TRBJ1-5; 9 bases fit TRBD1. The J segment lost 6 bases and the V segment lost 6 bases, leaving 9 bases of the junction unmatched. This CDR3 spans 15 amino acids. Germline V gene data show CDR1 as MNHEY and CDR2 as SMNVEV (reference sequence).

The chain couples TRBV11-3 to TRBJ2-7; D is unclear. Trimming removed 0 bases from V and 2 bases from J, with 11 bases in between. This CDR3 contains 15 residues. Germline assignment: CDR1 SGHNT and CDR2 YENEEA. The CDR3 is CASSLDSGRTYEQYF. CDR3 bases: TGTGCCAGCAGCTTAGATAGTGGCAGGACCTACGAGCAGTACTTC.

This chain joins TRBV4-3 and TRBJ1-5, with unresolved D. Germline assignment: CDR1 LGHNA and CDR2 YSLEER. CDR3 length: 16 residues. The V end was cut by 4 bases, the J end by 7 bases, with 20 bases between. In DNA, the CDR3 is TGCGCCAGCAGCCCCGGACGGATAGAATCGGGGCAGCCCCAGCATTTT. This gives the protein CASSPGRIESGQPQHF.

This clone appeared once. The gene calls are TRBV6-5 and TRBJ1-2; 9 bases are a match to TRBD1. The germline V gene encodes CDR1 MNHEY and CDR2 SVGAGI. This CDR3 spans 15 amino acids. The V segment lost 5 bases and the J segment 6 bases; nucleotides outside the gene matches: 10. CDR3 nucleotide sequence: TGTGCCAGCAGTAGGGGTATACAGGGGGCGCATGGCTACACCTTC. Its translation is CASSRGIQGAHGYTF.

About this clone: Other DNA sequences in this specimen translate into the identical CDR3. In nucleotides, the CDR3 is TGTGCCAGCAGCTTGGGAATGGGACAGGGGGCCCTCGAGCAGTACTTC. Its protein is CASSLGMGQGALEQYF. This sequence joins TRBV5-4 and TRBJ2-7; TRBD1 aligns across 12 bases. Germline V lookup: CDR1 SGHNT, CDR2 YYREEE (reference sequence). The CDR3 loop spans 16 amino acids. The V gene end was trimmed by 0 bases and the J gene end by 6 bases; junction bases not matched to a gene: 7.

The chain uses TRBV5-1 and TRBJ2-7; TRBD2 is a possible D gene (7 bases). Germline V CDR1 and CDR2: SGHRS, YFSETQ. The CDR3 extends over 14 amino acids. The germline V and J ends were trimmed by 3 bases and 2 bases, with 12 bases remaining between them. CDR3 residues: CASSWGGLTYEQYF. For the CDR3, the DNA is TGCGCCAGCAGCTGGGGGGGGCTTACCTACGAGCAGTACTTC.

The chain couples TRBV11-2 to TRBJ1-1; no definite D call. Germline V CDR1 and CDR2: SGHAT, FQNNGV. The CDR3 is 16 amino acids. V lost 1 base to trimming and J lost 6 bases, with 18 bases between them. Written as DNA, the CDR3 is TGTGCCAGCAGCTTAGGGCTCTCGGGATCGTGGGCTGAAGCTTTCTTT. It specifies CASSLGLSGSWAEAFF.

The chain joins TRBV4-2 to TRBJ1-4; unclear D gene. This CDR3 contains 12 residues. The germline V gene has CDR1 LGHNA and CDR2 YNFKEQ. The ends were cut back, 0 bases at V and 8 bases at J, with 4 bases in the middle. Here the CDR3 DNA reads TGTGCCAGCAGCCAAGACAGAGAAAAACTGTTTTTT. It codes for CASSQDREKLFF.

The chain uses TRBV15 and TRBJ2-3; 11 positions agree with TRBD2. Trimming removed 3 bases from V and 6 bases from J; junction bases left unmatched: 8. This CDR3 spans 16 amino acids. Germline values: CDR1 LNHNV, CDR2 YYDKDF (reference sequence). For the CDR3, the DNA is TGTGCCACCAGCAGGGGGGCTAGCGGGGGGCTGGATACGCAGTATTTT. This translates into CATSRGASGGLDTQYF. Full variable domain (remainder filled in from reference TRBV15 and TRBJ2-3): DAMVIQNPRYQVTQFGKPVTLSCSQTLNHNVMYWYQQKSSQAPKLLFHYYDKDFNNEADTPDNFQSRRPNTSFCFLDIRSPGLGDTAMYLCATSRGASGGLDTQYFGPGTRLTVL.

This chain joins TRBV7-9 and TRBJ1-1; D call uncertain. Germline V gene lookup returns CDR1 SEHNR and CDR2 FQNEAQ (reference sequence). V lost 2 bases, J lost 8 bases, and 6 bases lay in between. This CDR3 has 11 amino acids. The CDR3 DNA is TGTGCCAGCAGCTTATGGCAAGAAGCTTTCTTT. It encodes CASSLWQEAFF.

This clone was picked up a small number of times. The chain employs TRBV6-1 and TRBJ1-1; TRBD1 matches 11 bases. Unmatched junction bases numbered 7, after V lost 4 bases and J lost 0 bases. The V gene's germline CDR1 is MNHNS and CDR2 SASEGT. CDR3 size: 17 residues. This chain's CDR3 is CASSASGQGEMNTEAFF. The CDR3 DNA reads TGTGCCAGCAGTGCCTCGGGACAGGGGGAGATGAACACTGAAGCTTTCTTT.

This chain connects TRBV6-5 to TRBJ1-2; 8 bases match TRBD1. J gave up 2 bases and V 6 bases, and 2 bases lay outside the gene matches. Germline V CDR1 and CDR2: MNHEY, SVGAGI. The CDR3 length is 13 residues. CDR3 amino acids: CASRQGANYGYTF. The CDR3 DNA is TGTGCCAGCAGGCAGGGGGCCAACTATGGCTACACCTTC.

This chain joins TRBV6-5 and TRBJ2-7; unclear D gene. The CDR3 is 11 residues long. V dropped 4 bases and J dropped 2 bases, with 3 bases sitting between them. Germline values: CDR1 MNHEY, CDR2 SVGAGI. The CDR3: CASSSTYEQYF. The CDR3, as DNA: TGTGCCAGCAGTTCTACCTACGAGCAGTACTTC.

This chain uses TRBV29-1 with TRBJ1-1; D gene unclear. This CDR3 has 13 residues. Germline V gene sequence: CDR1 SQVTM, CDR2 ANQGSEA. Trimming shortened V by 4 bases and J by 1 base, and 10 bases separated the two germline ends. The CDR3 spells CSVVRAENTEAFF. CDR3 nucleotides: TGCAGCGTTGTGAGGGCGGAGAACACTGAAGCTTTCTTT.

V is TRBV7-6 and J is TRBJ1-4; 8 positions agree with TRBD1. V trimming: 3 bases; J trimming: 3 bases; junction bases outside the gene matches: 0. The CDR3 has 14 residues. Germline CDR1 is SGHVS and CDR2 is FNYEAQ. The CDR3 spells CASSLDRANEKLFF. The CDR3 DNA reads TGTGCCAGCAGCTTGGACAGGGCTAATGAAAAACTGTTTTTT.

J is TRBJ1-2 and V is TRBV2; 10 nucleotides line up with TRBD1. The CDR3 extends over 13 amino acids. Unmatched junction bases numbered 6, after V lost 8 bases and J lost 6 bases. Germline CDR1 is SNHLY and CDR2 is FYNNEI. The CDR3 DNA sequence: TGTGCCAGCGTGACAGGGGGCTCAAATGGCTACACCTTC. Translation: CASVTGGSNGYTF.

The rearrangement joins TRBV6-1 to TRBJ2-3; 10 bases agree with TRBD2. The CDR3 is made up of 15 amino acids. Germline V lookup: CDR1 MNHNS, CDR2 SASEGT. The junction had 20 bases not matched to a gene; V was cut back by 11 bases and J by 12 bases. CDR3 sequence (DNA): TGTGCCGGAGGCACCTTAGCGGGGGGCTCCGAAAGTCAGTATTTT. The encoded protein is CAGGTLAGGSESQYF.

This chain joins TRBV7-8 and TRBJ2-2; TRBD2 matches at 7 bases. The trim removed 2 bases at V and 5 bases at J, leaving 20 bases unmatched. CDR1 and CDR2 from the germline V gene are SGHVS and FQNEAQ. There are 20 residues in the CDR3. DNA for the CDR3: TGTGCCAGCAGCTTAAGGGGCCCCATAGTAGGCGGGGGAGGTACCGGGGAGCTGTTTTTT. It is translated as CASSLRGPIVGGGGTGELFF.

The rearrangement uses TRBV9 and TRBJ2-1, with a possible D match to TRBD1 (6 bases). CDR1 is SGDLS and CDR2 is YYNGEE in the germline V gene. The CDR3 totals 15 residues. V was shortened by 0 bases and J by 8 bases, with 15 bases between the two germline ends. The CDR3 loop is CASSVAPSRGDEQFF. The CDR3 bases are TGTGCCAGCAGCGTAGCCCCTAGCAGGGGCGATGAGCAGTTCTTC.